This is a list of T cell receptor beta chains from one sample in a study of blood T cell repertoires in COVID-19. Profiled with immunoSEQ multiplex PCR; TCRdb holds only in-frame clones, not every one. Seen here are some 250,000 clones, around nine tenths observed once, and the top ten hold roughly 9%. The sequenced sample consisted of PBMCs or T cells enriched from blood (not recorded which). These receptors originate from a middle-aged man who had recovered from COVID-19. Both conserved end residues are part of each CDR3. D genes are given only for firm matches. Not every row has a clone size; where given, it reads once, few, many or a size class.

D	size	V	J	DNA	CDR3
-	once	TRBV30	TRBJ1-4	TGTGCCTGGGACAGAGACCCAACTAATGAAAAACTGTTTTTT	CAWDRDPTNEKLFF
-	once	TRBV27	TRBJ2-1	TGTGCCAGCAGTTTAAGTGGGCACAATGAGCAGTTCTTC	CASSLSGHNEQFF
-	-	TRBV5-5	TRBJ2-1	TGTGCCAGCAGCCACAGGACCAGCAGGGATGAGCAGTTCTTC	CASSHRTSRDEQFF
-	-	TRBV14	TRBJ2-1	TGTGCCAGCAGCCACCTTCGACAGGTTGGTCGTCCGGGTGAGCAGTTCTTC	CASSHLRQVGRPGEQFF
TRBD2	-	TRBV7-8	TRBJ2-2	TGTGCCAGCAGCATGGGACTAGCGGGAGGGATCGGGGAGCTGTTTTTT	CASSMGLAGGIGELFF
-	-	TRBV28	TRBJ2-3	TGTGCCAGCAGTCCACCCAGCAGCGGAGCCCTCACAGATACGCAGTATTTT	CASSPPSSGALTDTQYF
-	-	TRBV7-9	TRBJ1-5	TGTGCCAGCAGCCCAAGAGCGGGGCCCCAGCATTTT	CASSPRAGPQHF
-	-	TRBV5-1	TRBJ2-1	TGCGCCAGCAGCTTTTGGAGGGCCGACTACAATGAGCAGTTCTTC	CASSFWRADYNEQFF
TRBD2	-	TRBV19	TRBJ2-3	TGTGCCAGTAGTCTCCACCTCCTAGCGGGGGTACTCACAGATACGCAGTATTTT	CASSLHLLAGVLTDTQYF
-	-	TRBV7-9	TRBJ1-6	TGTGCCAGCAGCTTTGACAGGAATTCACCCCTCCACTTT	CASSFDRNSPLHF
TRBD2	-	TRBV20-1	TRBJ2-3	TGCAGTGCTAGTGAAGCGGGACCCCGAGATACGCAGTATTTT	CSASEAGPRDTQYF
TRBD2	-	TRBV28	TRBJ2-1	TGTGCCAGCAAGACTAGCGGGAGGGGGAATGAGCAGTTCTTC	CASKTSGRGNEQFF
-	-	TRBV12-3/TRBV12-4	TRBJ1-1	TGTGCCAGCTTTGGCCCTTACACTGAAGCTTTCTTT	CASFGPYTEAFF
TRBD2	-	TRBV3-1/TRBV3-2	TRBJ2-3	TGTGCCAGCAGCCAAGAAGTCAGCGGGAGCGCAGATACGCAGTATTTT	CASSQEVSGSADTQYF
-	-	TRBV5-1	TRBJ1-1	TGCGCCAGCAGCCCCCAGGGCGCGGGGGCGACTGAAGCTTTCTTT	CASSPQGAGATEAFF
TRBD1	-	TRBV11-2	TRBJ1-1	TGTGCCAGCAGCCGCGACAGGGCCACTGAAGCTTTCTTT	CASSRDRATEAFF
-	-	TRBV7-3	TRBJ2-3	TGTGCCAGCAGCTTATATATCGACAGAGATACAGATACGCAGTATTTT	CASSLYIDRDTDTQYF
TRBD1	-	TRBV29-1	TRBJ1-5	TGCAGCGTCTGGGACAGAGGCAATCAGCCCCAGCATTTT	CSVWDRGNQPQHF
TRBD2	-	TRBV27	TRBJ2-7	TGTGCCAGCAATCGGGCGGGGGAGAACTCTTACGAGCAGTACTTC	CASNRAGENSYEQYF
-	-	TRBV4-1	TRBJ2-1	TGCGCCAGCAGTCGTATAGGGGGGGGAAGCTCCTACAATGAGCAGTTCTTC	CASSRIGGGSSYNEQFF
TRBD2	-	TRBV15	TRBJ2-1	TGTGCCACCAGCAGAGATGAGAGCGGGAGCCACAATGAGCAGTTCTTC	CATSRDESGSHNEQFF
-	once	TRBV6-1	TRBJ1-4	TGTGCCAGCAGTGCCAGGACACCCCGGCTTGCAACTAATGAAAAACTGTTTTTT	CASSARTPRLATNEKLFF
-	-	TRBV7-3	TRBJ2-1	TGTGCCAGCAGCTCCTGGGGGGGCCGCTATGGGAATGAGCAGTTCTTC	CASSSWGGRYGNEQFF
-	-	TRBV3-1/TRBV3-2	TRBJ1-4	TGTGCCAGCAGCCCCCAGGGTTCCGGAAAACTGTTTTTT	CASSPQGSGKLFF
-	few	TRBV7-6	TRBJ1-4	TGTGCCAGCAGCCATGACAGAAAAGATAAAAAACTGTTTTTT	CASSHDRKDKKLFF